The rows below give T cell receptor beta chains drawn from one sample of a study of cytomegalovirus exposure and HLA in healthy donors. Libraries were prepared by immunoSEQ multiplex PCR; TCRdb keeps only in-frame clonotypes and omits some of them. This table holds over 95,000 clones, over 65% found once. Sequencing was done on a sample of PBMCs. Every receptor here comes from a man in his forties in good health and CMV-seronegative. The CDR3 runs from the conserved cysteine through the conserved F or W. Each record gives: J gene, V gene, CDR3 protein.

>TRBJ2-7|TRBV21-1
CASSKVYRGSGEQYF
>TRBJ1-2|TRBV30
CAWSVGTGYGYTF
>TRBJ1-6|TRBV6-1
CASIRQGLNSPLHF
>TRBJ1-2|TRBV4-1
CASSQTIGQSYGYTF
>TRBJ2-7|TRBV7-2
CASSEGPGTAYEQYF
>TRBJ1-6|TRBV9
CASSVAGSSYNSPLHF
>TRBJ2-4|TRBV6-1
CASREGAAKNIQYF
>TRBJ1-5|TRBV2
CASSQVLGGSNQPQHF
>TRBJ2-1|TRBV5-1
CASSLRGGYNEQFF
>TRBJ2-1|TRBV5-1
CASSLASGFYNEQFF
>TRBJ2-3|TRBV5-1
CASSLAHSTDTQYF
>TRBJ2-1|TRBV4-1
CASRPGLAGLSSYNEQFF
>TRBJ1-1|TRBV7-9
CASSFGRMNTEAFF
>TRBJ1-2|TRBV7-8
CASRGGAGGYTF
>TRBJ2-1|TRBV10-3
CAIRDRANEQFF
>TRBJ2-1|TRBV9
CASSGAAGGYNEQFF
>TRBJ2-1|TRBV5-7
CASSLERDRGPNNEQFF
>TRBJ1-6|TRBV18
CASSTRDRGDNSPLHF
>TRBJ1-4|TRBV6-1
CASSDSHLNEKLFF
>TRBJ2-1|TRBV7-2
CASSLGSSGDYNEQFF
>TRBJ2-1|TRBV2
CASSEGGGTLYNEQFF
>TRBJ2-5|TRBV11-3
CASSLGGGRAETQYF
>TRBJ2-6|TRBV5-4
CASSAVVGGRSGANVLTF
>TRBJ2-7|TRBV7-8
CASSLELSYEQYF
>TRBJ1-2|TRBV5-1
CASSLEAGYGYTF
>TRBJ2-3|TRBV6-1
CASSEGTGHTDTQYF
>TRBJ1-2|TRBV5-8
CASSLKGPGSYGYTF
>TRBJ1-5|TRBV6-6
CASSRTGGFNQPQHF